This entry concerns a single T cell receptor (beta chain). Its antigen is undetermined. Germline loops: CDR1 DFQATT, CDR2 SNEGSKA (reference sequence). The CDR3 has 16 residues. V lost 0 bases and J 4 bases, leaving 13 bases between the germline ends. This sample is drawn from a study of T cells after yellow fever vaccination. Study in general: Those fractions that held only low numbers of cells were prepared using the SMART-Seq v4 Ultra Low Input RNA kit.

Whole-study findings and limits: Once the booster was given, most primary-vaccination clones reappeared, at roughly 96% for CD4 and roughly 90% for CD8. Researchers report a weaker secondary response that nonetheless peaked faster, day 5 versus 15.

TCRdb reanalysed the 5' RACE reads using MiXCR and keeps one entry per CDR3 protein. Of approximately 550,000 distinct CDR3 sequences listed, roughly 14% are singletons. The input for sequencing was PBMCs, taken on the day of the yellow fever booster vaccination. The TCR sequence derives from a young man who received the YFV17D yellow fever vaccine. This chain uses TRBV20-1 with TRBJ1-6, with TRBD1 as a possible D gene (5 bases). CDR3 loop: CSAREWGDLYNSPLHF. The CDR3 DNA reads as TGCAGTGCTAGAGAGTGGGGGGATCTTTATAATTCACCCCTCCACTTT.